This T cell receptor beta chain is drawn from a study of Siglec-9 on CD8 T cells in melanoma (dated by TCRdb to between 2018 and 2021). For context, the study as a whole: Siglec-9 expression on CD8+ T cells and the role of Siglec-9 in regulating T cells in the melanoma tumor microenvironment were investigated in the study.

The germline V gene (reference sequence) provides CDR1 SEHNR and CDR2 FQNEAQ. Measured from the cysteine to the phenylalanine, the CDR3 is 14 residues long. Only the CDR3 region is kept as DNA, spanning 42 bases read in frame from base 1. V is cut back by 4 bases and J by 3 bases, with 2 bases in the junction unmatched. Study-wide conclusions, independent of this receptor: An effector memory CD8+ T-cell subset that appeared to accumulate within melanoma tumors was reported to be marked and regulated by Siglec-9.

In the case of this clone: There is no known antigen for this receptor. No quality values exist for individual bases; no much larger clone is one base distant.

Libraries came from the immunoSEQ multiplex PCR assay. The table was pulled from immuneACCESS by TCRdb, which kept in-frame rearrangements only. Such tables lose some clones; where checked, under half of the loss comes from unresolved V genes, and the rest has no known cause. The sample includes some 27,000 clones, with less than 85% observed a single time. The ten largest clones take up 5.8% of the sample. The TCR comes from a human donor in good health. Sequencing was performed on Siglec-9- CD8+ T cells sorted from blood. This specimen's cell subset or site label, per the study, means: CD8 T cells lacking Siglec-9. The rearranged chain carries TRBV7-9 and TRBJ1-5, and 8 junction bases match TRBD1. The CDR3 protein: CASSSTGANQPQHF. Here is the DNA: TGTGCCAGCAGCTCGACAGGGGCCAATCAGCCCCAGCATTTT. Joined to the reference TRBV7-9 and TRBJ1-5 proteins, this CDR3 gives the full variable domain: DTGVSQNPRHKITKRGQNVTFRCDPISEHNRLYWYRQTLGQGPEFLTYFQNEAQLEKSRLLSDRFSAERPKGSFSTLEIQRTEQGDSAMYLCASSSTGANQPQHFGDGTRLSIL.